This T cell receptor beta chain was retrieved from a study of blood T cell repertoires in COVID-19. This table comes from immunoSEQ multiplex PCR, and its TCRdb copy is limited to in-frame clones, with some not included. The sample holds 340,000 or so clones, 80% to 90% seen once. The CDR3 sequence is 15 residues long. Germline lookup yields CDR1 SGHVS and CDR2 FQNEAQ. With 5 bases clipped from V and 1 base from J, the junction kept 4 bases outside the gene matches. The study drew participants aged about 18 to 89 years from some 23 US areas. The receptor was derived from a woman aged 40 to 50 with acute COVID-19. Sequenced material: PBMCs or T cells enriched from blood (not recorded which). V gene TRBV7-8 combines with J gene TRBJ2-2; TRBD2 matches at 7 bases. The CDR3 DNA reads TGTGCCAGCAGCCAGCGCGGGGGGAACACCGGGGAGCTGTTTTTT. As protein: CASSQRGGNTGELFF.